The 15 T cell receptor beta chains below come from one sample, sequenced in a study of blood T cell repertoires in COVID-19. Clones were read by immunoSEQ multiplex PCR, and TCRdb kept only the in-frame ones, dropping some. This sample yields 150,000 to 200,000 clones, of which less than 90% are seen a single time; around 4.3% belongs to the top ten. Sequences were obtained from PBMCs or T cells enriched from blood (not recorded which). These receptor sequences come from a woman in her 50s who had recovered from COVID-19.

The genes are TRBV7-9 and TRBJ1-4; maybe TRBD1 (5 bases). The CDR3 extends over 16 amino acids. Germline assignment: CDR1 SEHNR and CDR2 FQNEAQ (reference sequence). V was shortened by 0 bases and J by 8 bases, with 16 bases between the two germline ends. As DNA, the CDR3 is TGTGCCAGCAGCTTAGCAATTGGGTCAGGGCGGGAAAAACTGTTTTTT. This encodes CASSLAIGSGREKLFF.

The chain recombines TRBV28 with TRBJ1-1, with D possibly matching TRBD1 (6 bases). The V end lost 4 bases, the J end lost 10 bases, and 10 bases lay between the germline ends. The CDR3 extends over 11 amino acids. Germline V CDR1 and CDR2: MDHEN, SYDVKM. In nucleotides, the CDR3 is TGTGCCAGCAGTTACAGGGACGGAGCTTTCTTT. It codes for CASSYRDGAFF.

This clone was detected only a few times. This chain joins TRBV28 and TRBJ1-2, with 8 bases that match TRBD1. Germline V gene data show CDR1 as MDHEN and CDR2 as SYDVKM. CDR3 length equals 14 residues. The V gene end was trimmed by 7 bases and the J gene end by 4 bases; junction bases not matched to a gene: 8. The CDR3, as DNA: TGTGCCAGCACCCCCGCTGGACAGGGCTATGGCTACACCTTC. This encodes CASTPAGQGYGYTF.

In its sample, this clone was seen once. The genes are TRBV7-8 and TRBJ2-5; TRBD2 matches 12 bases. The CDR3 runs 15 residues. The trim removed 5 bases at V and 4 bases at J, leaving 5 bases unmatched. Germline V CDR1 and CDR2: SGHVS, FQNEAQ. Written as DNA, the CDR3 is TGTGCCAGCAGCGTGCCGGGACTAGCGGGAGAGACCCAGTACTTC. It translates to CASSVPGLAGETQYF. The full variable domain, completed using reference TRBV7-8 and TRBJ2-5, is GAGVSQSPRYKVAKRGQDVALRCDPISGHVSLFWYQQALGQGPEFLTYFQNEAQLDKSGLPSDRFFAERPEGSVSTLKIQRTQQEDSAVYLCASSVPGLAGETQYFGPGTRLLVL.

This sequence joins TRBV4-3 and TRBJ2-2; 8 bases fit TRBD2. This CDR3 region has 16 residues. The V gene end was trimmed by 3 bases and the J gene end by 4 bases; junction bases not matched to a gene: 7. In germline, CDR1 is LGHNA, CDR2 YSLEER. This chain's CDR3 is CASSHSGTSGTGELFF. In DNA, the CDR3 is TGCGCCAGCAGCCACTCCGGGACTAGTGGCACCGGGGAGCTGTTTTTT.

The CDR3: CAWSITGALARTFF. DNA of the CDR3: TGTGCCTGGAGTATTACAGGGGCTCTAGCAAGAACTTTCTTT. The chain combines TRBV30 with TRBJ1-1; 7 nucleotides match TRBD1. The CDR3 loop spans 14 amino acids. Germline V gives CDR1 GTSNPN, CDR2 SVGIG (reference sequence). Unmatched junction bases numbered 15, after V lost 2 bases and J lost 12 bases.

The genes are TRBV6-5 and TRBJ1-3; no definite D call. Germline-derived CDR1 and CDR2 are MNHEY and SVGAGI. The CDR3 is made up of 16 amino acids. The V gene lost 0 bases and the J gene lost 2 bases, with 11 bases spanning the gap. This CDR3 reads CASSYSSGGTGNTIYF. CDR3 DNA sequence: TGTGCCAGCAGTTACTCGTCCGGAGGGACTGGAAACACCATATATTTT.

This clone was counted only a few times. The V gene is TRBV5-1, the J gene TRBJ2-5; TRBD2 agrees at 13 bases. The length of the CDR3 is 15 residues. The germline gives CDR1 SGHRS, CDR2 YFSETQ. V trimming: 4 bases; J trimming: 5 bases; junction bases outside the gene matches: 5. CDR3 nucleotide sequence: TGCGCCAGCAGCCTACTAGCGGGAGGGTTGGAGACCCAGTACTTC. As protein: CASSLLAGGLETQYF.

The CDR3 DNA reads TGCGCCAGCAGTCAACCCAGCACCGGGGAGCTGTTTTTT. It encodes CASSQPSTGELFF. This sequence joins TRBV5-1 and TRBJ2-2; no reliable D call. V lost 5 bases, J lost 4 bases, and 9 bases lay in between. From germline, CDR1 is SGHRS and CDR2 YFSETQ. The CDR3 is 13 residues long. The entire variable domain, with the rest obtained from reference TRBV5-1 and TRBJ2-2, is as follows: KAGVTQTPRYLIKTRGQQVTLSCSPISGHRSVSWYQQTPGQGLQFLFEYFSETQRNKGNFPGRFSGRQFSNSRSEMNVSTLELGDSALYLCASSQPSTGELFFGEGSRLTVL.

This clone was found once. The chain couples TRBV5-1 to TRBJ1-1, with 7 positions matching TRBD1. Germline values: CDR1 SGHRS, CDR2 YFSETQ. CDR3 length equals 15 residues. Losses at the gene ends were 4 bases for V and 3 bases for J; bases not matched to a gene: 9. The CDR3 loop reads CASSRHTGADTEAFF. In DNA form, the CDR3 reads TGCGCCAGCAGCCGCCATACAGGGGCGGACACTGAAGCTTTCTTT.

J is TRBJ1-5 and V is TRBV19, with D possibly matching TRBD1 (5 bases). V lost 6 bases and J lost 6, with 18 bases in between. Germline CDR1 is LNHDA and CDR2 is SQIVND (reference sequence). This CDR3 has 15 residues. CDR3 in amino acids: CASSIWGQGSQPQHF. Here the CDR3 DNA reads TGTGCCAGTAGCATCTGGGGCCAAGGCAGTCAGCCCCAGCATTTT.

J is TRBJ2-2 and V is TRBV15; 8 nucleotides align to TRBD2. This CDR3 contains 16 residues. The V gene end was trimmed by 5 bases and the J gene end by 5 bases; junction bases not matched to a gene: 10. The germline V gene has CDR1 LNHNV and CDR2 YYDKDF (reference sequence). CDR3 region: CATSPPSGSVTGELFF. CDR3 DNA sequence: TGTGCCACCAGCCCCCCGAGCGGGAGTGTGACCGGGGAGCTGTTTTTT.

This chain uses TRBV14 with TRBJ2-7; TRBD2 matches at 11 bases. V lost 1 base, J lost 5 bases, and 7 bases stayed unmatched. This CDR3 has 16 residues. Germline CDR1 SGHDN, CDR2 FVKESK. The CDR3 nucleotides are TGTGCCAGCAGCCAAGTAGCGGGAGGGCCTTGGGACGAGCAGTACGTC. Amino acids: CASSQVAGGPWDEQYV.

This chain joins TRBV9 and TRBJ1-1; the match to TRBD1 covers 10 bases. CDR3 length: 15 residues. Trimming at V came to 0 bases and at J to 4 bases, leaving 3 bases not matched to a gene. Germline loops: CDR1 SGDLS, CDR2 YYNGEE. The CDR3 is CASSVGGTGATEAFF. CDR3 bases: TGTGCCAGCAGCGTAGGAGGGACAGGGGCCACTGAAGCTTTCTTT.

In its sample, this clone was seen once. V gene TRBV5-1 combines with J gene TRBJ2-5; D gene ambiguous. This CDR3 region has 12 residues. Germline V lookup: CDR1 SGHRS, CDR2 YFSETQ. V was shortened by 4 bases and J by 2 bases, with 6 bases between the two germline ends. In DNA, the CDR3 is TGCGCCAGCAGCCACGGGCAAGAGACCCAGTACTTC. This translates into CASSHGQETQYF. The whole variable domain, filled in from reference TRBV5-1 and TRBJ2-5, reads KAGVTQTPRYLIKTRGQQVTLSCSPISGHRSVSWYQQTPGQGLQFLFEYFSETQRNKGNFPGRFSGRQFSNSRSEMNVSTLELGDSALYLCASSHGQETQYFGPGTRLLVL.